This passage covers 12 T cell receptor beta chains from one sample sequenced in a study of cytomegalovirus exposure and HLA in healthy donors. PCR used 60 Vbeta primers and 13 Jbeta primers. Assay used: immunoSEQ multiplex PCR; TCRdb lists only in-frame clones, some missing. The sample has 65,000 to 85,000 clones, more than 65% seen once. Sequencing was carried out using PBMCs. The receptors derive from a male donor in good health and CMV-seropositive.

The rearrangement uses TRBV28 and TRBJ2-1, with D perhaps matching TRBD1 (6 bases). V was shortened by 2 bases and J by 7 bases, with 15 bases between the two germline ends. The CDR3 has 15 amino acids. Germline V CDR1 and CDR2: MDHEN, SYDVKM. The CDR3 DNA reads as TGTGCCAGCAGTTTAGTTGGCAGGGGCAGAAATGAGCAGTTCTTC. Translation gives CASSLVGRGRNEQFF.

The chain carries TRBV7-8 and TRBJ2-7; a weak D match, TRBD2 (5 bases). In germline, CDR1 is SGHVS, CDR2 FQNEAQ. The CDR3 consists of 14 residues. Trimming pared 5 bases from V and 3 bases from J, leaving 14 bases between. Here the CDR3 reads CASSLGGSIYEQYF. In DNA, the CDR3 is TGTGCCAGCAGCCTAGGAGGCAGCATCTACGAGCAGTACTTC.

V and J are TRBV6-1 and TRBJ2-7; TRBD2 might be the D (5 bases). The germline gives CDR1 MNHNS, CDR2 SASEGT. Trimming removed 2 bases at V and 6 bases at J, with 14 bases between. This CDR3 region has 14 residues. The DNA of the CDR3 is TGTGCCAGCAGTGAACTCTCCGGGGTACGCGAGCAGTACTTC. It yields the protein CASSELSGVREQYF.

The chain is built from TRBV7-2 and TRBJ2-1; D is unclear. V lost 3 bases and J 9 bases, leaving 12 bases between the germline ends. This CDR3 region has 13 residues. Germline CDR1 reads SGHTA; CDR2 reads FQGNSA. CDR3 loop: CASSFYTEGEQFF. The CDR3 nucleotides read TGTGCCAGCAGCTTCTACACAGAAGGTGAGCAGTTCTTC.

The gene calls are TRBV4-1 and TRBJ1-2; 7 nucleotides agree with TRBD1. CDR1 MGHRA and CDR2 YSYEKL come from the germline V gene. The CDR3 covers 15 residues. V trimming: 0 bases; J trimming: 5 bases; junction bases outside the gene matches: 6. The CDR3 bases are TGCGCCAGCAGCCAAGATCCTGGGACAGAGTATGGCTACACCTTC. Protein product: CASSQDPGTEYGYTF.

The genes are TRBV6-1 and TRBJ1-5; a weak D match, TRBD1 (6 bases). This CDR3 region has 14 residues. Trimming cost V 4 bases and J 7 bases, with 14 bases left between them. Germline-derived CDR1 and CDR2 are MNHNS and SASEGT. The DNA of the CDR3 is TGTGCCAGCAGTGCGGGGGCGCGGGGGCAGCCCCAGCATTTT. It is translated as CASSAGARGQPQHF.

The V and J genes are TRBV7-2 and TRBJ2-1; TRBD2 agrees at 8 bases. Germline CDR1 SGHTA, CDR2 FQGNSA. The length of the CDR3 is 15 residues. The V gene end was trimmed by 2 bases and the J gene end by 6 bases; junction bases not matched to a gene: 6. The CDR3 region is CASSLSSGFFNEQFF. CDR3 nucleotides: TGTGCCAGCAGCTTATCTAGCGGGTTTTTCAATGAGCAGTTCTTC.

V usage is TRBV18 and J usage is TRBJ1-5, with TRBD1 identical over 7 bases. V was pared by 6 bases and J by 0 bases, with 5 bases of the junction left unmatched. Germline CDR1 KGHSH, CDR2 LQKENI. The CDR3 runs 15 residues. CDR3 protein: CASSHRGNSNQPQHF. In DNA form, the CDR3 reads TGTGCCAGCTCTCACAGGGGTAATAGCAATCAGCCCCAGCATTTT.

The chain links TRBV7-8 to TRBJ1-2; TRBD1 agrees at 10 bases. CDR3 length: 17 residues. Germline CDR1 and CDR2: SGHVS and FQNEAQ. J gave up 3 bases and V 5 bases, and 12 bases lay outside the gene matches. CDR3 sequence: CASSRPLGQGKDYGYTF. The DNA of the CDR3 is TGTGCCAGCAGCCGTCCTCTGGGACAGGGGAAGGACTATGGCTACACCTTC.

This clone has only a few counts. V usage is TRBV2 and J usage is TRBJ2-2; maybe TRBD2 (6 bases). Germline V gene lookup returns CDR1 SNHLY and CDR2 FYNNEI. V lost 2 bases and J lost 6, with 10 bases in between. The CDR3 has 14 amino acids. The CDR3 sequence: CASSEMGGPGELFF. DNA for the CDR3: TGTGCCAGCAGTGAAATGGGAGGCCCCGGGGAGCTGTTTTTT.

This chain joins TRBV7-3 and TRBJ2-2; the match to TRBD2 covers 8 bases. V shed 5 bases, J shed 2 bases, and the junction held 7 bases outside the gene matches. The CDR3 spans 16 residues. The germline V gene encodes CDR1 SGHTA and CDR2 FQGTGA. In nucleotides, the CDR3 is TGTGCCAGCAGCCAAGAACTAGCGGTCAACACCGGGGAGCTGTTTTTT. Amino acids: CASSQELAVNTGELFF.

The chain links TRBV6-6 to TRBJ1-1; D remains ambiguous. The CDR3 is 11 amino acids. The germline gives CDR1 MNHNY, CDR2 SVGAGI (reference sequence). Trimming removed 8 bases at V and 3 bases at J, with 7 bases between. CDR3 loop: CASESHTEAFF. The CDR3 DNA reads TGTGCCAGCGAGTCCCACACTGAAGCTTTCTTT.